This T cell receptor (beta chain) derives from a study of post-analysis software for immune sequencing data. About the research overall: The courses of disease that were included comprised relapsing-remitting, secondary progressive and progressive-relapsing multiple sclerosis.

Study-level results: The five TRBV segments detected at higher frequency in patients than in controls included TRBV5-6, TRBV5-1 and TRBV20-1.

V shed 2 bases and J shed 4 bases, with 11 bases lying between them. CDR3 size: 14 residues. Looked up from germline, CDR1 is SEHNR and CDR2 is FQNEAQ (reference sequence). TCR beta libraries were prepared from cDNA with unique molecular identifiers. TCRdb re-derived calls from the PCR reads in MiXCR, one entry per CDR3 protein. This table holds 820,000 or so distinct CDR3 sequences, around 50% found once. Concerning this clonotype: Its antigen is as yet unknown.

The TCR was taken from a girl aged 5 to 17 with multiple sclerosis. Sequencing input: blood. V and J are TRBV7-9 and TRBJ1-1; tentative D call: TRBD1 (6 bases). CDR3 DNA: TGTGCCAGCAGCTTAAGGTCAGGGGCCACTGAAGCTTTCTTT. Amino acid sequence: CASSLRSGATEAFF.